This is a list of T cell receptor beta chains from one sample in a study of early T cells in non-severe SARS-CoV-2 infection. TCRdb processed the 5' RACE reads anew with MiXCR; each CDR3 protein has one entry. The sample includes roughly 35,000 distinct CDR3 sequences, approximately 6.9% of them seen just once. Source material: whole blood. These receptors all come from an adult who was a healthcare worker with PCR-confirmed SARS-CoV-2 infection or an uninfected control (not recorded which). CDR3s include the opening cysteine and the closing phenylalanine or tryptophan. D genes are given only for firm matches. The listing skips clone size in some rows; elsewhere it reads once, few, many or a size class.

-,TRBJ2-7,TRBV2,-,CASSVRGNSYEQYF,TGTGCCAGCAGTGTCCGGGGGAACTCCTACGAGCAGTACTTC
-,TRBJ1-1,TRBV29-1,TRBD1,CSVPTGDDTEAFF,TGCAGCGTCCCCACAGGGGATGACACTGAAGCTTTCTTT
many,TRBJ1-2,TRBV29-1,TRBD1,CSVGDRVGYTF,TGCAGCGTTGGGGACAGGGTTGGCTACACCTTC
many,TRBJ2-1,TRBV28,-,CASGNGQPYNEQFF,TGTGCCAGCGGAAACGGACAGCCCTACAATGAGCAGTTCTTC
-,TRBJ2-7,TRBV6-5,-,CASSPRTFSYEQYF,TGTGCCAGCAGCCCCCGGACTTTCTCCTACGAGCAGTACTTC
-,TRBJ2-5,TRBV12-3/TRBV12-4,-,CASSFSLGGTRQETQYF,TGTGCCAGCAGTTTTTCCTTGGGCGGGACCCGCCAAGAGACCCAGTACTTC
many,TRBJ2-1,TRBV29-1,TRBD2,CSVVGGRQSYNEQFF,TGCAGCGTTGTTGGCGGGAGGCAATCCTACAATGAGCAGTTCTTC
few,TRBJ1-4,TRBV20-1,-,CSARDEAGPTNEKLFF,TGCAGTGCTAGAGATGAGGCCGGCCCGACTAATGAAAAACTGTTTTTT
many,TRBJ2-3,TRBV9,TRBD2,CASTGGLAGGWGTDTQYF,TGTGCCAGCACCGGAGGTCTAGCGGGAGGGTGGGGCACAGATACGCAGTATTTT
many,TRBJ2-7,TRBV7-9,TRBD2,CASSPSGNTYEQYF,TGTGCCAGCAGCCCCAGCGGGAACACCTACGAGCAGTACTTC
-,TRBJ2-2,TRBV30,TRBD2,CAWSLAGVEAGELFF,TGTGCCTGGAGTCTAGCGGGAGTTGAAGCCGGGGAGCTGTTTTTT
many,TRBJ2-1,TRBV4-1,-,CASSQGLPEQFF,TGCGCCAGCAGCCAAGGACTACCTGAGCAGTTCTTC
many,TRBJ2-1,TRBV29-1,TRBD1,CSATPGQGDNEQFF,TGCAGCGCCACACCGGGACAGGGAGACAATGAGCAGTTCTTC
many,TRBJ2-7,TRBV28,-,CASSFQQGIHYEQYF,TGTGCCAGCAGTTTCCAGCAGGGAATCCACTACGAGCAGTACTTC
few,TRBJ2-1,TRBV3-1,-,CASSQGLVQSSYNEQFF,TGTGCCAGCAGCCAAGGTCTTGTGCAGAGCTCCTACAATGAGCAGTTCTTC
many,TRBJ2-3,TRBV5-1,TRBD2,CAIGPTRPGLAGVSTDTQYF,TGCGCCATCGGCCCCACACGTCCGGGACTAGCGGGAGTAAGCACAGATACGCAGTATTTT
many,TRBJ2-7,TRBV7-6,TRBD1,CASSKGQGLEQYF,TGTGCCAGCAGCAAGGGACAGGGTCTCGAGCAGTACTTC
few,TRBJ1-6,TRBV7-6,-,CASSPTRNSPLHF,TGTGCCAGCAGCCCCACCCGGAATTCACCCCTCCACTTT
medium-sized,TRBJ2-2,TRBV11-3,-,CASSPGTGNTGELFF,TGTGCCAGCAGCCCCGGGACTGGGAACACCGGGGAGCTGTTTTTT
many,TRBJ1-4,TRBV2,-,CASSDRGEKLFF,TGTGCCAGCAGTGACAGGGGAGAAAAACTGTTTTTT
many,TRBJ1-6,TRBV13,-,CASSLTNSPLHF,TGTGCCAGCTCTCTCACTAATTCACCCCTCCACTTT
-,TRBJ2-7,TRBV6-1,-,CASIGVGSEQYF,TGTGCCAGCATAGGGGTTGGAAGCGAGCAGTACTTC
many,TRBJ2-1,TRBV5-1,TRBD1,CASSFPRTGAGGEQFF,TGCGCCAGCAGCTTCCCCAGGACAGGGGCAGGGGGTGAGCAGTTCTTC
many,TRBJ2-2,TRBV2,-,CASKREAGVGELFF,TGTGCCAGCAAGAGGGAGGCTGGCGTCGGGGAGCTGTTTTTT
few,TRBJ2-4,TRBV28,-,CASSPRGRGNIQYF,TGTGCCAGCAGTCCCCGGGGCAGGGGAAACATTCAGTACTTC
many,TRBJ2-7,TRBV5-6,-,CASSPVSNPYEQYF,TGTGCCAGCAGCCCGGTTTCGAATCCCTACGAGCAGTACTTC
many,TRBJ1-5,TRBV7-8,-,CASSFGDSNQPQHF,TGTGCCAGCAGCTTTGGGGATAGCAATCAGCCCCAGCATTTT
few,TRBJ2-6,TRBV7-8,-,CASSSWGAGANVLTF,TGTGCCAGCAGCTCCTGGGGGGCTGGGGCCAACGTCCTGACTTTC
many,TRBJ2-3,TRBV6-2/TRBV6-3,-,CASRTDNRDTQYF,TGTGCCAGCAGGACCGATAACAGGGATACGCAGTATTTT
many,TRBJ1-3,TRBV28,TRBD1,CASRGGTGEGNTIYF,TGTGCCAGCAGAGGGGGAACAGGGGAAGGAAACACCATATATTTT
-,TRBJ2-5,TRBV29-1,-,CSVLNWEQETQYF,TGCAGCGTTCTTAACTGGGAACAAGAGACCCAGTACTTC
many,TRBJ2-7,TRBV18,-,CASSLKGGLSYEQYF,TGTGCCAGCTCACTGAAGGGTGGACTTTCCTACGAGCAGTACTTC
many,TRBJ1-1,TRBV11-2,TRBD1,CASSFDRGTEAFF,TGTGCCAGCAGCTTTGACAGGGGCACTGAAGCTTTCTTT
many,TRBJ2-7,TRBV20-1,-,CSVGQDSYEQYF,TGCAGTGTGGGTCAAGACTCCTACGAGCAGTACTTC
few,TRBJ2-1,TRBV19,TRBD2,CASSIAGGEQFF,TGTGCCAGTAGTATTGCGGGGGGCGAGCAGTTCTTC
many,TRBJ1-4,TRBV28,-,CASNPGRYNEKLFF,TGTGCCAGCAACCCGGGACGGTATAATGAAAAACTGTTTTTT
many,TRBJ1-5,TRBV25-1,TRBD1,CASSESGTGGNQPQHF,TGTGCCAGCAGTGAATCAGGGACAGGGGGCAATCAGCCCCAGCATTTT
few,TRBJ1-1,TRBV12-3/TRBV12-4,-,CASAGGGVNTEAFF,TGTGCCAGCGCTGGGGGGGGCGTTAACACTGAAGCTTTCTTT
-,TRBJ2-1,TRBV6-4,TRBD1,CASSDGQGGMDEQFF,TGTGCCAGCAGTGACGGACAGGGGGGAATGGATGAGCAGTTCTTC
many,TRBJ2-7,TRBV20-1,-,CSASGGGYEQYF,TGCAGTGCTAGCGGGGGAGGATACGAGCAGTACTTC